This T cell receptor beta chain was identified during a study of PD-1 blockade in classical Hodgkin lymphoma. Study conclusions and caveats: Compared with healthy donors, newly diagnosed patients reportedly showed lower baseline TCR diversity. What drove the repertoire differences, possibly disease activity or prior therapy, has not been defined. It was CD4+ TCR diversity, not CD8+, that rose significantly by C4D1.

The CDR3 totals 18 residues. Germline V gives CDR1 SGHRS, CDR2 YFSETQ. Trimming shortened V by 4 bases and J by 3 bases, and 24 bases separated the two germline ends. TCRdb keeps only in-frame clones here, not all; method: immunoSEQ multiplex PCR. This sample yields about 93,000 clones, of which around 80% are seen a single time; roughly 10% belongs to the top ten. Time point of the sample: cycle 4 day 1 (C4D1), after around six weeks of nivolumab. Relapses following autologous stem cell transplantation were seen in all patients, with brentuximab vedotin exposure varying. In regard to this clone: Its specificity is not known.

This specimen consisted of peripheral blood mononuclear cells (PBMCs), obtained before the fourth cycle of nivolumab. The clonotype comes from a human donor with classical Hodgkin lymphoma. The chain combines TRBV5-1 with TRBJ2-3; D gene ambiguous. In nucleotides, the CDR3 is TGCGCCAGCAGCAAGGGTAGCAATACCGCTATTGGGACAGATACGCAGTATTTT. Protein product: CASSKGSNTAIGTDTQYF.